The table lists the clone carrying this TCR beta chain with a count of one. This sample stems from a study of cytomegalovirus exposure and HLA in healthy donors. Measured with immunoSEQ multiplex PCR; TCRdb has only the in-frame clones, and not every one. The sample carries more than 75,000 clones, 85% to 95% recorded once. CDR1 and CDR2 from the germline V gene are MRHNA and SNTAGT. The V end was cut by 10 bases, the J end by 5 bases, with 20 bases between. CDR3 length: 14 amino acids. The sample comprised PBMCs. V and J are TRBV6-4 and TRBJ1-1; D unresolved. This TCR was recovered from a man aged 18 to 30 in good health and CMV-seronegative. The CDR3 region is CATAGPPGQTEAFF. CDR3 nucleotide sequence: TGTGCCACCGCGGGCCCCCCTGGTCAAACTGAAGCTTTCTTT.